One sample yielded the 16 T cell receptor beta chains listed below, sequenced in a study of shared clonotypes between healthy human individuals (dated by TCRdb to about 2020). Library method: the immunoSEQ multiplex PCR assay. TCRdb retrieved this table from immuneACCESS and kept in-frame rearrangements only. Not all clones are present; in checked studies, unresolved V genes account for under half, and no reason is known for the remainder. This sample holds about 380,000 clones; approximately 96% were observed only once. The ten largest clonotypes hold around 0.3% of the sample. The sequencing input was memory CD8+ T cells sorted from blood. What the cell subset or site label conveys for this sample: CD45RO+ cells pooled with CCR7-negative TemRA cells. All receptors derive from a man aged 30 to 39 in good health.

The V call is TRBV6-5, the J call TRBJ2-7; D may match TRBD1 or TRBD2 (7 bases each). The CDR3 is 14 residues long. V lost 5 bases and J 6 bases, leaving 17 bases between the germline ends. Per germline, CDR1 MNHEY and CDR2 SVGAGI. CDR3 nucleotide sequence: TGTGCCAGCAGTCCCCGCAGGGGGGGAGGCGAGCAGTACTTC. Translated: CASSPRRGGGEQYF.

V is TRBV5-4 and J is TRBJ2-3; 7 bases match TRBD1. Germline V lookup: CDR1 SGHNT, CDR2 YYREEE (reference sequence). This CDR3 region has 14 residues. V lost 6 bases and J lost 2; bases outside the gene matches: 6. CDR3 residues: CASTLQGLTDTQYF. The CDR3 nucleotides are TGTGCCAGCACTTTACAGGGGCTCACAGATACGCAGTATTTT. The full variable domain, rest sourced from reference TRBV5-4 and TRBJ2-3, is ETGVTQSPTHLIKTRGQQVTLRCSSQSGHNTVSWYQQALGQGPQFIFQYYREEENGRGNFPPRFSGLQFPNYSSELNVNALELDDSALYLCASTLQGLTDTQYFGPGTRLTVL.

The chain combines TRBV9 with TRBJ2-5; D unclear. The CDR3 length is 13 residues. With 3 bases removed from V and 1 base from J, the gap between germline ends came to 7 bases. The germline V gene has CDR1 SGDLS and CDR2 YYNGEE. The CDR3 DNA reads TGTGCCAGCAGCGACAGCCTCCAAGAGACCCAGTACTTC. Translating gives CASSDSLQETQYF.

The CDR3 loop reads CASSWGDTYEQYF. CDR3 in DNA: TGTGCCAGCAGCTGGGGGGATACCTACGAGCAGTACTTC. The V gene is TRBV7-9, the J gene TRBJ2-7; a weak D match, TRBD2 (6 bases). Trimming stripped 4 bases from V and 2 bases from J, with 9 bases between. The germline gives CDR1 SEHNR, CDR2 FQNEAQ (reference sequence). The CDR3 is made up of 13 amino acids.

The sample holds a few counts of this clone. The CDR3 here is CASSSTGTSTDTQYF. CDR3 bases: TGTGCCAGCAGCTCAACCGGGACCAGCACAGATACGCAGTATTTT. The chain carries TRBV5-4 and TRBJ2-3; D tentatively fits TRBD1 or TRBD2 (5 bases each). The CDR3 length is 15 residues. Trimming pared 3 bases from V and 0 bases from J, leaving 11 bases between. CDR1 SGHNT and CDR2 YYREEE come from the germline V gene (reference sequence).

For the CDR3, the DNA is TGTGCCAGTAGTATAAACACCCACGAGCAGTACTTC. Translated, it gives CASSINTHEQYF. J is TRBJ2-7 and V is TRBV19; D call uncertain. The CDR3 is made up of 12 amino acids. V lost 2 bases, J lost 5 bases, and 7 bases lay in between. Per germline, CDR1 LNHDA and CDR2 SQIVND (reference sequence).

The chain employs TRBV5-4 and TRBJ2-1; 7 nucleotides align to TRBD1. CDR1 is SGHNT, CDR2 YYREEE, per germline (reference sequence). The V gene end was trimmed by 2 bases and the J gene end by 7 bases; junction bases not matched to a gene: 15. This CDR3 spans 17 amino acids. The CDR3 reads CASSFRTGTEYLNEQFF. The CDR3 bases are TGTGCCAGCAGCTTCCGAACCGGGACAGAATACTTGAATGAGCAGTTCTTC.

This rearrangement joins TRBV5-4 to TRBJ2-7; 7 bases match TRBD1. The junction had 9 bases not matched to a gene; V was cut back by 1 base and J by 2 bases. The CDR3 consists of 16 residues. CDR1 and CDR2 from the germline V gene are SGHNT and YYREEE (reference sequence). The CDR3 region is CASSLRKQGNPYEQYF. The CDR3 coding sequence is TGTGCCAGCAGCTTGCGAAAACAGGGGAACCCCTACGAGCAGTACTTC. Full variable domain (missing parts from reference TRBV5-4 and TRBJ2-7): ETGVTQSPTHLIKTRGQQVTLRCSSQSGHNTVSWYQQALGQGPQFIFQYYREEENGRGNFPPRFSGLQFPNYSSELNVNALELDDSALYLCASSLRKQGNPYEQYFGPGTRLTVT.

The CDR3 is CASSSNRGTDTQYF. CDR3 nucleotide sequence: TGTGCCAGCAGCTCTAATAGAGGCACAGATACGCAGTATTTT. The chain couples TRBV7-2 to TRBJ2-3; no definite D call. V dropped 4 bases and J dropped 1 base, with 9 bases sitting between them. CDR1 is SGHTA and CDR2 is FQGNSA in the germline V gene. This CDR3 has 14 amino acids.

The chain uses TRBV6-1 and TRBJ1-3; 8 nucleotides align to TRBD1. Germline V gene data show CDR1 as MNHNS and CDR2 as SASEGT. Trimming took 2 bases from V and 2 from J; bases not matched to a gene: 2. The CDR3 totals 15 residues. CDR3 residues: CASSEQGAPGNTIYF. In nucleotides, the CDR3 is TGTGCCAGCAGTGAACAGGGGGCGCCTGGAAACACCATATATTTT.

The chain employs TRBV7-6 and TRBJ2-5, with D maybe TRBD1 (5 bases). CDR3 length equals 13 residues. CDR1 and CDR2 (germline): SGHVS, FNYEAQ. Trimming pared 0 bases from V and 4 bases from J, leaving 6 bases between. The CDR3 loop reads CASSLARAETQYF. CDR3 nucleotide sequence: TGTGCCAGCAGCTTAGCCAGGGCAGAGACCCAGTACTTC.

Only one count was recorded for this clone. The V gene is TRBV28, the J gene TRBJ1-1, with D possibly matching TRBD1 (6 bases). CDR1 and CDR2 from the germline V gene are MDHEN and SYDVKM. The V end was cut by 6 bases, the J end by 5 bases, with 13 bases between. This CDR3 contains 13 residues. Written as DNA, the CDR3 is TGTGCCAGCAGCCCAGGGGTGAGAACTGAAGCTTTCTTT. It encodes CASSPGVRTEAFF.

The chain uses TRBV4-1 and TRBJ1-1; possibly TRBD1 for D (5 bases). This CDR3 contains 16 residues. Germline V gene sequence: CDR1 MGHRA, CDR2 YSYEKL. The ends were cut back, 5 bases at V and 0 bases at J, with 16 bases in the middle. The CDR3 loop is CASSKVQGNMNTEAFF. The CDR3 coding sequence is TGCGCCAGCAGCAAAGTCCAGGGTAATATGAACACTGAAGCTTTCTTT.

The chain couples TRBV15 to TRBJ2-1; 10 nucleotides match TRBD1. Germline-derived CDR1 and CDR2 are LNHNV and YYDKDF (reference sequence). The junction had 3 bases not matched to a gene; V was cut back by 4 bases and J by 3 bases. The CDR3 totals 15 residues. In DNA form, the CDR3 reads TGTGCCACCAGCACCGGGACAGGGGACTACAATGAGCAGTTCTTC. Translated: CATSTGTGDYNEQFF. The full variable domain, with the rest looked up from reference TRBV15 and TRBJ2-1, is DAMVIQNPRYQVTQFGKPVTLSCSQTLNHNVMYWYQQKSSQAPKLLFHYYDKDFNNEADTPDNFQSRRPNTSFCFLDIRSPGLGDTAMYLCATSTGTGDYNEQFFGPGTRLTVL.

The CDR3: CASNGRPGDATNEKLFF. The CDR3 DNA is TGTGCCAGCAACGGACGCCCTGGAGATGCAACTAATGAAAAACTGTTTTTT. This chain links TRBV5-4 with TRBJ1-4, with D unclear. Germline V gives CDR1 SGHNT, CDR2 YYREEE (reference sequence). The CDR3 has 17 amino acids. Trimming took 6 bases from V and 0 from J, leaving 18 bases between them. The full variable domain, its missing parts supplied by reference TRBV5-4 and TRBJ1-4, is ETGVTQSPTHLIKTRGQQVTLRCSSQSGHNTVSWYQQALGQGPQFIFQYYREEENGRGNFPPRFSGLQFPNYSSELNVNALELDDSALYLCASNGRPGDATNEKLFFGSGTQLSVL.

This clone has just one count. The CDR3, as DNA: TGCAGCGTTGCCGGACTAGCGGGACTTGACTACGAGCAGTACTTC. Amino acids: CSVAGLAGLDYEQYF. This chain uses TRBV29-1 with TRBJ2-7, with TRBD2 matching 12 bases. This CDR3 is built from 15 residues. V lost 4 bases, J lost 3 bases, and 7 bases stayed unmatched. Germline V CDR1 and CDR2: SQVTM, ANQGSEA.